A single T cell receptor (beta chain) is shown here with its context. In its sample, this clonotype was seen a few times. It lacks a known antigen. The sample holds no much larger clone one base away, and base qualities are not on file. Sequencing took place on an Illumina NovaSeq 6000. cDNA libraries for TCRalpha and TCRbeta were prepared by 5'RACE using constant-segment primers, with sample barcodes and unique molecular identifiers added. Trizol reagent was used to extract RNA from every sample. Libraries were amplified in two PCR steps, with a second sample barcode and Illumina TruSeq adapters added in the second step. Libraries were sequenced on an Illumina NovaSeq with 2 x 150 bp paired-end reads. The paper's processing steps were these. Reads were demultiplexed and collapsed into UMI-guided consensus sequences with migec v1.2.7. Using mixcr v2.1.11, the UMI consensuses were aligned to TRA and TRB V and J templates and assembled into clonotypes. A clonotype was counted as expanded or contracted only if both edgeR and NoisET called the change significant, with noise models trained on biological replicates. For edgeR calls, the thresholds were a false discovery rate-adjusted p below 0.01 and a log2 fold-change of 1. PCA with hierarchical clustering of max-normalized trajectories of the 1000 most abundant clonotypes was used as exploratory dynamics analysis. The CD4 or CD8 phenotype of responding clones was assigned using the separately sequenced CD4+ and CD8+ repertoires. Starting from the raw public reads, TCRdb applied fastp trimming at Q25, assembled clones with MiXCR and retained in-frame beta chains. Records with the same CDR3 protein are collapsed into one entry carrying the most frequent genes and DNA. The V and J calls were determined by TCRdb, not by the authors. The sample table contains 200,000 to 250,000 distinct CDR3 sequences; only one count was recorded for 27% of them. More than 9.5% of the sample lies in the top ten.

This record comes from a study of T-cell memory formation after mild COVID-19 (dated by TCRdb to 2020 to 2022). For the wider study: TCR sequence clusters from the two donors were largely donor specific. T-cell clones expanding and contracting after mild COVID-19 in a couple of donors were tracked by longitudinal TCRalpha and TCRbeta repertoire sequencing. The cohort was made up of two young adult volunteers, one female and one male, who were previously healthy. What the study reported, not specific to this receptor: Only a couple of mild cases were covered in the study, and larger cohorts including severe cases with pre-infection samples were considered necessary. The detection of some responding clones in pre-infection memory suggests that pre-existing cross-reactive memory T cells joined the SARS-CoV-2 response. Clones that contracted from day 15 to 85 showed balanced CD4/CD8 phenotypes, whereas a second wave of clones that expanded from day 15 to 37 leaned towards CD4+. SARS-CoV-2 specificity was not confirmed for the second-wave clones peaking on day 37. Contracting CD4+ clones turned up mainly in the CM and EM memory subsets, whereas EMRA was where CD8+ clones were enriched.

Ficoll-Paque density gradient centrifugation was used to isolate PBMCs. The CDR3 starts with the cysteine, ends with the phenylalanine, and has 15 residues. The retained sequence is limited to the CDR3, 45 bases, with the frame set at the first base. At the junction V is shortened by 5 bases and J by 13 bases, with 27 bases in between. CDR1 is given as MNHEY and CDR2 as SVGEGT, both from the germline V gene. This sequence was found in an adult woman who had mild COVID-19 (a few samples of this study predate the infection). The sample titles of this study are shuffled in the database, so cell type and time point are left out; the donor was told from shared clones. The sequencing sample was made of PBMCs or a T cell subset sorted from them (not recorded which). Rearrangement joined TRBV6-2 or TRBV6-3 to TRBJ2-7, and TRBD2 may be the D gene, going by 5 matching bases. At the DNA level, the sequence is TGTGCCAGCAGTCGGCACCTCGGACGGTTTCCTAGCCCTTACTTC. Translated, it reads CASSRHLGRFPSPYF.